The sample holds a few counts of the clone carrying this TCR beta chain. The entry originates in a study of CD8+ T cells in alopecia areata. Study summary: Patients received oral tofacitinib, 5 to 10 mg twice daily, for moderate-to-severe alopecia areata. Treated patients received severity scores based on the percentage of scalp area affected.

The treatment here: oral pan-JAK inhibitor, 5-10 mg twice daily. The investigators collected lesional scalp punch biopsies and peripheral blood from alopecia areata patients. Extracted RNA was reverse transcribed, and the resulting cDNA served as sequencing template. The assay was immunoSEQ multiplex PCR, and TCRdb's table has in-frame clones only and misses some. The data show 130,000 to 150,000 clones, approximately 80% seen once. V shed 1 base and J shed 4 bases, with 4 bases lying between them. Looked up from germline, CDR1 is LGHNT and CDR2 is FRNRAP. This CDR3 region has 12 residues. The chain has TRBV12-5 and TRBJ1-1; D call uncertain. This sequence was found in a human donor with alopecia areata. Source: CD8+ T cells sorted from blood, taken at week 4, from a patient treated with tofacitinib. The CDR3 DNA sequence: TGTGCTAGTGGTTTGGGGGCCACTGAAGCTTTCTTT. The encoded protein is CASGLGATEAFF.